The entry below gives a single T cell receptor (beta chain) sequence along with its context. Generated by immunoSEQ multiplex PCR, the TCRdb table keeps only in-frame clones and is missing some. The sample includes some 160,000 clones, 75% to 90% of them seen just once. Germline V CDR1 and CDR2: ENHRY, SYGVKD. Trimming pared 2 bases from V and 6 bases from J, leaving 8 bases between. The CDR3 spans 14 residues. The data derive from a study of blood T cell repertoires in COVID-19. Overall study: Acute-phase and convalescent COVID-19 samples originated in the United States, Italy and Spain.

The sequence was obtained from a woman aged 55-75 years with active COVID-19. The sequenced material came from peripheral blood. This chain uses TRBV10-3 with TRBJ1-6; D gene unclear. The CDR3 region has the DNA TGTGCCATCAGTGAGAGTTTCAGTAATTCACCCCTCCACTTT. Translating gives CAISESFSNSPLHF.